A selection of T cell receptor beta chains follows, all from one sample in a study of CD8 T cells in Susac syndrome. TCRdb itself ran the immunoSEQ multiplex PCR reads through MiXCR, one entry per CDR3 protein. Of over 65,000 distinct CDR3 sequences listed, roughly 91% are singletons. The material sequenced was CD4+ T cells from PBMCs. The source of these receptors is a human donor with Susac syndrome. The CDR3 runs from the conserved cysteine through the conserved F or W. Fields, in order: V gene, CDR3 protein.

TRBV27 CASSPYQTSGVYNEQFF
TRBV30 CAWSSANEQYF
TRBV12-3/TRBV12-4 CASSLALWAASTDTQYF
TRBV7-9 CASSLGGTSGARRTDTQYF
TRBV29-1 CSVPLGSTGGAGYTF
TRBV7-3 CASSLRGQGYGANVLTF
TRBV19 CASGTGNTEAFF
TRBV7-2 CASSNFFDTQYF
TRBV9 CASSQGVSPDTQYF
TRBV7-8 CASSLGRGVGNTQYF
TRBV5-1 CASSLSGGAKNIQYF
TRBV5-6 CASSFGVDTGELFF
TRBV4-2 CASSQDSGQGPTREQYF
TRBV20-1 CSATAGGPYEQYF
TRBV12-3/TRBV12-4 CASSLGGGADTQYF
TRBV20-1 CSAGSGLGLGEQYF
TRBV30 CAWSPTVVGGETQYF
TRBV10-3 CAVRQGVDNQPQHF
TRBV11-2 CASSPGTGLVSEQFF
TRBV20-1 CSATPQGSGTGELFF
TRBV13 CASSLGGLAADTGELFF
TRBV28 CASSLPRDRAEQYF
TRBV5-1 CASSYVFRATYEQYF
TRBV2 CASSVERGGDTQYF
TRBV20-1 CSASRPKYNEQFF
TRBV30 CAWSRANTEAFF
TRBV20-1 CSAILDFGNEQFF
TRBV30 CAWGSGTGFTDTQYF
TRBV2 CASSELEARGNQPQHF
TRBV28 CASSLPAGAREQYF
TRBV27 CASRPGLASGLYNEQFF
TRBV6-2/TRBV6-3 CASSDPVGEQFF
TRBV15 CATSREGTGAYEQYF
TRBV19 CASSIDQSKPSYEQYF
TRBV6-5 CASSYGHEQYF
TRBV6-5 CASSPPGRAGAFF
TRBV29-1 CSVAGLAVYNEQFF
TRBV7-2 CASSLANGRQYEQYF
TRBV20-1 CSASPGQGAYGYTF
TRBV4-2 CASSQSGRRDEKLFF
TRBV20-1 CSARSGIQETQYF
TRBV7-3 CASSAASGNTGELFF
TRBV7-2 CASSFLVPTRDTQYF
TRBV20-1 CSARRTSSGNTIYF
TRBV7-2 CASSATYNSPLHF
TRBV19 CASSTHGTAIEAFF
TRBV14 CASSQWPGTGGAGANVLTF
TRBV29-1 CSVGNTGELFF
TRBV5-1 CASSFGSGEQFF
TRBV20-1 CSARDEATSGRTSLGTGELFF
TRBV20-1 CSATLQGSGTGELFF
TRBV24-1 CATSAGGRNQPQHF
TRBV14 CASSQDKGAKGYEQYF
TRBV18 CASSGNRAGLSNEKLFF
TRBV18 CASSPLREGEQFF
TRBV4-1 CASSPRDKSYEQYF
TRBV29-1 CSVRALANTEAFF
TRBV20-1 CNRALGGYNEQFF